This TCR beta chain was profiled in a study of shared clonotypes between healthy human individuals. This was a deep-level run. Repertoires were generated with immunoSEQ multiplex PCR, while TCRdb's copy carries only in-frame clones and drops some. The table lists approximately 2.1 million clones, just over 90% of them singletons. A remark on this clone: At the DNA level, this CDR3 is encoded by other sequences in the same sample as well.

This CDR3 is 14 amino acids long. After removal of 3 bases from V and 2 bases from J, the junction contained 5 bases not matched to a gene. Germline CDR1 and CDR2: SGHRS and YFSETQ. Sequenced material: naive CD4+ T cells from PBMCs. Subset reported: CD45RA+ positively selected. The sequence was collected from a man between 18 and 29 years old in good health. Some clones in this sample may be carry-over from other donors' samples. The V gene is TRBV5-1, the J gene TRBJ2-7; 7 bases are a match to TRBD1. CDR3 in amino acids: CASSWTGSTYEQYF. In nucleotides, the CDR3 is TGCGCCAGCAGCTGGACAGGATCTACCTACGAGCAGTACTTC.